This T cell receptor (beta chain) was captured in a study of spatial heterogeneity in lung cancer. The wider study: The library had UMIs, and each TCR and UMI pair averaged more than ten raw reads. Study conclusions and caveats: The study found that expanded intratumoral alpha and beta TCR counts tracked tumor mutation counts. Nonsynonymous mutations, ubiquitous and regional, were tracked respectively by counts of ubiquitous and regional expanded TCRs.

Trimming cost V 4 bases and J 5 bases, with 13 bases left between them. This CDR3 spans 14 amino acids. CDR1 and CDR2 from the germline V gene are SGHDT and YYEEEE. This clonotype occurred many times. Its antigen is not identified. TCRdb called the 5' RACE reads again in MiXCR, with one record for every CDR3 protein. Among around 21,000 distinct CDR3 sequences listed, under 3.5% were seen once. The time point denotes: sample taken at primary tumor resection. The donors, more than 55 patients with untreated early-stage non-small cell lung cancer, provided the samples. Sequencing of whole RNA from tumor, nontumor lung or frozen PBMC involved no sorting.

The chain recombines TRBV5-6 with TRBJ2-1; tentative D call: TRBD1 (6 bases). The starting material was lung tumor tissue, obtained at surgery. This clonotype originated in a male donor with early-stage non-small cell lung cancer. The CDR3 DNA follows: TGTGCCAGCAGCGTCAGGGGATTAAACAATGAGCAGTTCTTC. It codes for CASSVRGLNNEQFF. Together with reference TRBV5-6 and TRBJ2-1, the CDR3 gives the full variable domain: DAGVTQSPTHLIKTRGQQVTLRCSPKSGHDTVSWYQQALGQGPQFIFQYYEEEERQRGNFPDRFSGHQFPNYSSELNVNALLLGDSALYLCASSVRGLNNEQFFGPGTRLTVL.